This T cell receptor beta chain was identified during a study of T cells expressing NK-cell markers. Details on this clonotype: Its antigen is as yet unknown.

TCRdb reprocessed the 5' RACE reads and reports one entry per CDR3 protein, with no DNA. The specimen's table records over 120,000 distinct CDR3 sequences. Study outcomes and limitations: In more than 5 donors, dominant CD3+CD56+NKG2C+ clonotypes ranked among the top 10 CD8+ clonotypes. In several donors, dominant clonotypes made up roughly 28.3-65% of CD3+CD56-NKG2C+ cells.

The CDR3 has 13 amino acids. Per the germline V gene, CDR1 is GTSNPN and CDR2 is SVGIG (reference sequence). Sequenced: blood T cells: a sorted CD56 or NKG2C T cell subset, CD4+ or CD8+ T cells, or bulk PBMC T cells (not recorded which). This clonotype originated in a man aged 18 to 29 in good health. The J gene is TRBJ2-1, the V gene TRBV30. CDR3 in amino acids: CAWSVVSLNEQFF.